This T cell receptor (beta chain) was identified in a study of blood T cell repertoires in COVID-19. Whole-study context: The United States, Italy and Spain supplied acute and convalescent COVID-19 samples. In each case, the material was cDNA or gDNA derived from T cells, B-cell-depleted T cells, or PBMCs.

This clone was seen once. CDR3 length: 17 amino acids. V was clipped by 0 bases and J by 0 bases; unmatched bases: 5. The germline V gene has CDR1 MGHRA and CDR2 YSYEKL. As processed by the authors: Cell counts per sample came from amplifying reference gene primers. TCRdb's table, derived via immunoSEQ multiplex PCR, lists solely in-frame clones and lacks some. The D gene and trimming were derived from the DNA, and the V and J assignments and clone size from that table. The table shows 62,000 or so clones, with approximately 92% occurring only once. The receptor comes from a man in his forties or fifties with active COVID-19. Sequencing was done on a sample of peripheral blood. The chain combines TRBV4-1 with TRBJ2-1; TRBD2 aligns across 7 bases. CDR3 nucleotides: TGCGCCAGCAGCCAAGATGGCGGGGGAGGCTCCTACAATGAGCAGTTCTTC. This translates into CASSQDGGGGSYNEQFF.